The sequence of this TCR beta chain was determined in a study of human T cells and chemical hapten exposure. General study points: Compared with pre-sensitization or healthy control sets, expanded TCRs clustered more.

Comment on this clonotype: No antigen is known for it.

TCRdb processed the RACE reads anew with MiXCR; each CDR3 protein has one entry. The sample has under 200,000 distinct CDR3 sequences; roughly 25% are singletons. This CDR3 has 11 amino acids. Germline V lookup: CDR1 SGHRS, CDR2 YFSETQ. V lost 6 bases and J lost 5, with 9 bases in between. The sample's time point: patch test 3, about 24 weeks after DPC sensitization. Sample treatment: therapeutic diphenylcyclopropenone sensitization with weekly scalp DPC. The sequence was collected from a woman aged 18-29 years with alopecia areata. Some clones in this sample may be carry-over from other donors' samples. The V call is TRBV5-1, the J call TRBJ2-7; D gene unclear. This material consisted of whole blood, taken in connection with sensitization to the hapten diphenylcyclopropenone (DPC). The CDR3 DNA reads as TGCGCCAGCATCCACGGCGACGAGCAGTACTTC. Residues: CASIHGDEQYF.